The sequence of this T cell receptor beta chain was determined in a study of OX40 agonist ivuxolimab in advanced cancers. Here immunoSEQ multiplex PCR was the method, and the copy in TCRdb shows in-frame clones only, minus some. The sample lists about 84,000 clones, more than 80% occurring once. The length of the CDR3 is 14 residues. CDR1 SGHTA and CDR2 FQGNSA come from the germline V gene. J was trimmed by 4 bases and V by 1 base; bases with no gene match: 3. This chain joins TRBV7-2 and TRBJ1-1; TRBD1 matches 7 bases. Sequenced here: CD4+ or CD8+ T cells sorted from blood, sampled in a trial of the OX40 agonist ivuxolimab. The TCR originated in an adult with an advanced solid tumor such as melanoma, head and neck, liver or kidney cancer. CDR3 loop: CASSLGAGGTEAFF. The CDR3, as DNA: TGTGCCAGCAGCTTAGGGGCAGGGGGCACTGAAGCTTTCTTT.